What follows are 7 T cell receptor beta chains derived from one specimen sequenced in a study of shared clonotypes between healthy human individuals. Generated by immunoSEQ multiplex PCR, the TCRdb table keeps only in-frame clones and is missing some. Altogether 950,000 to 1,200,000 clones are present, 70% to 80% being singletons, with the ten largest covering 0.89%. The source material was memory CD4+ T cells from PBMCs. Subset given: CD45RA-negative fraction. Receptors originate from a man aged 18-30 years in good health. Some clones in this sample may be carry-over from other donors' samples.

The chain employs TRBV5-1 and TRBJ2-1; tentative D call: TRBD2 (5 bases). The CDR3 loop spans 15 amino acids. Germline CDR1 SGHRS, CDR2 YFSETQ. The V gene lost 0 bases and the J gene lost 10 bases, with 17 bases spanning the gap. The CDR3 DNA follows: TGCGCCAGCAGCTTGGGTGGAAGACGGGGATTAGAGCAGTTCTTC. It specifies CASSLGGRRGLEQFF.

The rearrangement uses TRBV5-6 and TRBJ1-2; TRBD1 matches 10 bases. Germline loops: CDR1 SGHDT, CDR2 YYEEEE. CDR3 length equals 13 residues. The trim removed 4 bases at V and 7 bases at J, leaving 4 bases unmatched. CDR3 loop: CASSPRTGGGYTF. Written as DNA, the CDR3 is TGTGCCAGCAGCCCCCGGACAGGGGGTGGCTACACCTTC.

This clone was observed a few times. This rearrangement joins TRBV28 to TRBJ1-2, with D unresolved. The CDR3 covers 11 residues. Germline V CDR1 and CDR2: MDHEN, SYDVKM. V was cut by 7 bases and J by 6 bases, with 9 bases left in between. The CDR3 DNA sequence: TGTGCCAGCACCCGGGCCCATGGCTACACCTTC. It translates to CASTRAHGYTF.

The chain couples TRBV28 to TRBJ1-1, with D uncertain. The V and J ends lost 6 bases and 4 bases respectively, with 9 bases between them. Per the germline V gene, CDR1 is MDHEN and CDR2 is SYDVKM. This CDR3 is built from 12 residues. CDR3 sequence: CASRLVGTEAFF. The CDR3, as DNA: TGTGCCAGCAGACTTGTGGGCACTGAAGCTTTCTTT.

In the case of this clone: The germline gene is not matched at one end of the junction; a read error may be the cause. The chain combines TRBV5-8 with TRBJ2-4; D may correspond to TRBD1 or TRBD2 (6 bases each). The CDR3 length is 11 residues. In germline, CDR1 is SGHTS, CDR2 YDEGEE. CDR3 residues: CASNYRGGTTF. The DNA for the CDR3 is TGTGCCAGCAACTACAGAGGGGGGACCACCTTC.

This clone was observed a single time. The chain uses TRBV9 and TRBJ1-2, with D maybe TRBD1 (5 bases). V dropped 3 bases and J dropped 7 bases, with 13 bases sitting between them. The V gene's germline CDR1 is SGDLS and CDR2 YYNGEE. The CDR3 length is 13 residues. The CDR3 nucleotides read TGTGCCAGCAGCGGGGGCGCGGCATTTGGCTACACCTTC. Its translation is CASSGGAAFGYTF.

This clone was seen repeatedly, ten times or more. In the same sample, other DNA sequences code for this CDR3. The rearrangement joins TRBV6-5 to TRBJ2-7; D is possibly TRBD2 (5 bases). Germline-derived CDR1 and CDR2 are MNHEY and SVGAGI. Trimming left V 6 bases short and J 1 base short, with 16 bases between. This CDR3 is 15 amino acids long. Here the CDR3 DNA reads TGTGCCAGCAGCGTCTCTACGGACTCATCCTACGAGCAGTACTTC. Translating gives CASSVSTDSSYEQYF.